The 10 T cell receptor beta chains in this list originate from one sample, sequenced in a study of cytomegalovirus exposure and HLA in healthy donors (dated 2017 in TCRdb). Library preparation was by the immunoSEQ multiplex PCR assay. This immuneACCESS table, as held by TCRdb, lists in-frame sequences with V and J called but not all clones. Of the missing ones, under half trace to an unresolved V gene in checked studies; the others have no known cause. In all, the sample holds 100,000 to 150,000 clones, and 94% of those were seen once. Together, the top ten hold more than 0.9% of the sample. Sequences were obtained from PBMCs. These receptors came from a woman aged 18-29 years in good health and CMV-seronegative.

This clone is a singleton in its sample. V and J are TRBV7-9 and TRBJ1-2, with D perhaps TRBD1 (6 bases). Deletions cut 0 bases from V and 8 bases from J, with 16 bases between. The CDR3 has 15 amino acids. The germline gives CDR1 SEHNR, CDR2 FQNEAQ (reference sequence). The CDR3 region is CASSLAQVRGQGYTF. Here the CDR3 DNA reads TGTGCCAGCAGCTTAGCGCAAGTAAGGGGACAAGGCTACACCTTC.

V and J are TRBV30 and TRBJ1-4; D is uncertain. Trimming stripped 4 bases from V and 8 bases from J, with 14 bases between. Germline assignment: CDR1 GTSNPN and CDR2 SVGIG (reference sequence). The CDR3 length is 13 residues. The CDR3 coding sequence is TGTGCCTGGAACCTGGGCCATGCGGAAAAACTGTTTTTT. Translation: CAWNLGHAEKLFF.

The V and J genes are TRBV2 and TRBJ2-1; TRBD1 might be the D (6 bases). V lost 7 bases to trimming and J lost 7 bases, with 17 bases between them. This CDR3 has 14 residues. The germline gives CDR1 SNHLY, CDR2 FYNNEI. The CDR3 DNA reads as TGTGCCAGCACCATACAACAGGGCGGAAATGAGCAGTTCTTC. Amino acid sequence: CASTIQQGGNEQFF.

The chain recombines TRBV10-2 with TRBJ1-5; D ambiguous. From germline, CDR1 is WSHSY and CDR2 SAAADI. This CDR3 has 12 amino acids. Trimming shortened V by 8 bases and J by 9 bases, and 14 bases separated the two germline ends. CDR3 DNA: TGCGCCAGCGGTTGGGGAGCGGGGCCCCAGCATTTT. Translating it yields CASGWGAGPQHF.

The rearrangement joins TRBV18 to TRBJ1-3; no clear D. Germline V gene lookup returns CDR1 KGHSH and CDR2 LQKENI. The CDR3 has 16 residues. The V and J ends lost 8 bases and 2 bases respectively, with 19 bases between them. CDR3 sequence reads: CASHLQRAGAGNTIYF. CDR3 sequence (DNA): TGTGCCAGCCACCTCCAGAGGGCCGGGGCTGGAAACACCATATATTTT.

The gene calls are TRBV7-9 and TRBJ2-1, with 10 nucleotides matching TRBD2. V was pared by 4 bases and J by 7 bases, with 7 bases of the junction left unmatched. There are 15 residues in the CDR3. From germline, CDR1 is SEHNR and CDR2 FQNEAQ (reference sequence). CDR3 nucleotides: TGTGCCAGCAGCTCGCTAGCGGGAGAAGGTAATGAGCAGTTCTTC. Translation: CASSSLAGEGNEQFF.

The chain recombines TRBV11-2 with TRBJ2-7; 9 positions match TRBD1. Per germline, CDR1 SGHAT and CDR2 FQNNGV. The trim removed 5 bases at V and 4 bases at J, leaving 15 bases unmatched. CDR3 size: 17 residues. The CDR3: CASSLTIQGDRAYEQYF. The CDR3 DNA follows: TGTGCCAGCAGCCTAACAATCCAAGGGGACAGGGCTTACGAGCAGTACTTC.

CDR3 region: CASSYQGKNQPQHF. In DNA, the CDR3 is TGTGCCAGCAGCTATCAGGGGAAGAATCAGCCCCAGCATTTT. The V and J genes are TRBV13 and TRBJ1-5, with D possibly being TRBD1 (6 bases). Germline loops: CDR1 PRHDT, CDR2 FYEKMQ (reference sequence). Trimming removed 4 bases at V and 4 bases at J, with 11 bases between. This CDR3 spans 14 amino acids. Full variable domain (remainder filled in from reference TRBV13 and TRBJ1-5): AAGVIQSPRHLIKEKRETATLKCYPIPRHDTVYWYQQGPGQDPQFLISFYEKMQSDKGSIPDRFSAQQFSDYHSELNMSSLELGDSALYFCASSYQGKNQPQHFGDGTRLSIL.

On this clone itself: A read error may produce the germline difference seen at one junction end. V gene TRBV30 combines with J gene TRBJ1-1; TRBD1 aligns across 10 bases. The CDR3 extends over 16 amino acids. In germline, CDR1 is GTSNPN, CDR2 SVGIG (reference sequence). CDR3 sequence reads: CAWSVGGQGLKTEAFF. The CDR3 DNA follows: TGTGCCTGGAGTGTGGGGGGACAGGGGTTGAAAACTGAAGCTTTCTTT.

Only one count was recorded for this clone. The rearrangement links TRBV19 to TRBJ2-5, with 13 positions matching TRBD2. The CDR3 runs to 14 residues. With V trimmed by 8 bases and J by 5 bases, 5 bases remained unmatched. Looked up from germline, CDR1 is LNHDA and CDR2 is SQIVND (reference sequence). The CDR3 reads CASGLAGVWETQYF. The CDR3 DNA follows: TGTGCCAGTGGACTAGCGGGAGTGTGGGAGACCCAGTACTTC. Together with reference TRBV19 and TRBJ2-5, the CDR3 gives the full variable domain: DGGITQSPKYLFRKEGQNVTLSCEQNLNHDAMYWYRQDPGQGLRLIYYSQIVNDFQKGDIAEGYSVSREKKESFPLTVTSAQKNPTAFYLCASGLAGVWETQYFGPGTRLLVL.